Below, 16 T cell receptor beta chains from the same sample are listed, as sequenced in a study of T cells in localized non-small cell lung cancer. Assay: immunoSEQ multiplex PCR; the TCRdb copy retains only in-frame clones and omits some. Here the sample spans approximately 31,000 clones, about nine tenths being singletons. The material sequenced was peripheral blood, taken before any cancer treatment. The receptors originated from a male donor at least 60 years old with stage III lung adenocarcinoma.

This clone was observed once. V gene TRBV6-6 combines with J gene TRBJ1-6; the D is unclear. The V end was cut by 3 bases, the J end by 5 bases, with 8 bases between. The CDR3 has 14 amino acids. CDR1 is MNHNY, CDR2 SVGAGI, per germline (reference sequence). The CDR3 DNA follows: TGTGCCAGCAGTTATAGGATGAATAATTCACCCCTCCACTTT. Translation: CASSYRMNNSPLHF.

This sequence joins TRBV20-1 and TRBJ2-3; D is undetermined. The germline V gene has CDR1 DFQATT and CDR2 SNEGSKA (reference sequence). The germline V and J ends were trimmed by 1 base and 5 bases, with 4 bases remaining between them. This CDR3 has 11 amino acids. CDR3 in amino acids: CSARVIDTQYF. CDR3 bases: TGCAGTGCTAGAGTTATAGATACGCAGTATTTT.

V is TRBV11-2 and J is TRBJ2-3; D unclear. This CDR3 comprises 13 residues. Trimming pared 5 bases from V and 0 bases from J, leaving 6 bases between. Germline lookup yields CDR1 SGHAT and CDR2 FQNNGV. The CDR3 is CASSGTSTDTQYF. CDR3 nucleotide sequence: TGTGCCAGCAGCGGAACCAGCACAGATACGCAGTATTTT.

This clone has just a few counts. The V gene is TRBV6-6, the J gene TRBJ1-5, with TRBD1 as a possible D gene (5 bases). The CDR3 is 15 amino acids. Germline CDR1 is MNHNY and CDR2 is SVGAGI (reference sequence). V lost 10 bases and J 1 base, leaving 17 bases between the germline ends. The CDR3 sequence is CATKLVGDSNQPQHF. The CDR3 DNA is TGTGCCACCAAGCTAGTGGGGGACAGCAATCAGCCCCAGCATTTT.

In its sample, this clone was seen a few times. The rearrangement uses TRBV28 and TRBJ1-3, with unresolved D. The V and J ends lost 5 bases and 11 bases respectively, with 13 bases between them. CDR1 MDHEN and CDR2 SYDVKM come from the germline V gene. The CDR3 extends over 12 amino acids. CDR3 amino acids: CASSGRPPSIYF. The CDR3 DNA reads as TGTGCCAGCAGTGGAAGACCTCCCTCCATATATTTT.

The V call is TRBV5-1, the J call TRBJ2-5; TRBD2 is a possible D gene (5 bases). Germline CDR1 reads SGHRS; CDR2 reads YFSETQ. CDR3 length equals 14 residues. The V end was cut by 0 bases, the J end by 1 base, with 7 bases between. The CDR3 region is CASSLGSGQETQYF. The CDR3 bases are TGCGCCAGCAGCTTGGGGAGCGGCCAAGAGACCCAGTACTTC.

Here the CDR3 reads CASSSRLDRGGYTF. The CDR3 DNA reads as TGTGCCAGCAGCTCCCGCTTAGACAGGGGTGGCTACACCTTC. The genes are TRBV9 and TRBJ1-2, with 8 bases aligning to TRBD1. The CDR3 has 14 residues. J was trimmed by 7 bases and V by 4 bases; bases with no gene match: 9. Germline lookup yields CDR1 SGDLS and CDR2 YYNGEE. Supplemented by reference TRBV9 and TRBJ1-2, the full variable domain reads DSGVTQTPKHLITATGQRVTLRCSPRSGDLSVYWYQQSLDQGLQFLIQYYNGEERAKGNILERFSAQQFPDLHSELNLSSLELGDSALYFCASSSRLDRGGYTFGSGTRLTVV.

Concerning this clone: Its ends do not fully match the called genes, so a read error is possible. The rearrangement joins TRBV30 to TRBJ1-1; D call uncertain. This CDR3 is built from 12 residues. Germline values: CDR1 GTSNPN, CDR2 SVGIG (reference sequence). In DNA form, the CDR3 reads TGTGCCTGGAGTGGACAACTCACTGAGGCTTTCTTT. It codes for CAWSGQLTEAFF.

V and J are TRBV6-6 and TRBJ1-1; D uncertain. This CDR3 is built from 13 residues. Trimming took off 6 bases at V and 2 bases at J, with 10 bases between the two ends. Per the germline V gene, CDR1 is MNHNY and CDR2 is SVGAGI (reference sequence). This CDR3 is CASRLDANTEAFF. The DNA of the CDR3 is TGTGCCAGCAGATTAGACGCAAACACTGAAGCTTTCTTT.

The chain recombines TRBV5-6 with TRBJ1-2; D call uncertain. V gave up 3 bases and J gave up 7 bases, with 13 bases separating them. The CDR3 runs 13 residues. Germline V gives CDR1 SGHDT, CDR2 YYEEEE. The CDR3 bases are TGTGCCAGCAGCTCCCTCTGGACTAGTGGCTACACCTTC. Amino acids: CASSSLWTSGYTF.

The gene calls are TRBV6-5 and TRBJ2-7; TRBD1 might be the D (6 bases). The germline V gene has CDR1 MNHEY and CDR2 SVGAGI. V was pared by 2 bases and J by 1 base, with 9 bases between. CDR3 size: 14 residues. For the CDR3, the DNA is TGTGCCAGCAGTTACGGGGACATTTCCTACGAGCAGTACTTC. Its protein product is CASSYGDISYEQYF.

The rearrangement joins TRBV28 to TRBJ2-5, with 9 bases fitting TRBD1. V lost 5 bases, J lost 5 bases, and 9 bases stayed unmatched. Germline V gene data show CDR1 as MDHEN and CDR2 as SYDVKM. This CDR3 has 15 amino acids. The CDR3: CASSLAGTGRETQYF. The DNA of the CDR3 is TGTGCCAGCAGTCTCGCCGGGACAGGGCGCGAGACCCAGTACTTC.

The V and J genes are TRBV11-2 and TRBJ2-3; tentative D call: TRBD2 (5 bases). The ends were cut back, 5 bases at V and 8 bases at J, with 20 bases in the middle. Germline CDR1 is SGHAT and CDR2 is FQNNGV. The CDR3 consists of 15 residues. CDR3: CASSPLPLASGTQYF. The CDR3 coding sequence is TGTGCCAGCAGCCCCTTACCCCTAGCAAGTGGTACGCAGTATTTT. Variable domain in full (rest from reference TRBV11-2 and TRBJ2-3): EAGVAQSPRYKIIEKRQSVAFWCNPISGHATLYWYQQILGQGPKLLIQFQNNGVVDDSQLPKDRFSAERLKGVDSTLKIQPAKLEDSAVYLCASSPLPLASGTQYFGPGTRLTVL.

CDR3 nucleotide sequence: TGTGCCAGTAGTGCGGGGACAGGGGGTAACACTGAAGCTTTCTTT. Protein product: CASSAGTGGNTEAFF. The rearrangement joins TRBV19 to TRBJ1-1, with TRBD1 identical over 11 bases. CDR3 length: 15 residues. The germline gives CDR1 LNHDA, CDR2 SQIVND (reference sequence). Trimming cost V 5 bases and J 2 bases; bases outside gene matches: 4.

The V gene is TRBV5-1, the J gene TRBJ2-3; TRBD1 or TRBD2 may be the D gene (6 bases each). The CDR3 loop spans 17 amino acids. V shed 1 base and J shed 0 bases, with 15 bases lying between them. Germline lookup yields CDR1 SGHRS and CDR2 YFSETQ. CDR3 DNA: TGCGCCAGCAGCTTGAGGGGGGACCCAACTAGCACAGATACGCAGTATTTT. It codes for CASSLRGDPTSTDTQYF.

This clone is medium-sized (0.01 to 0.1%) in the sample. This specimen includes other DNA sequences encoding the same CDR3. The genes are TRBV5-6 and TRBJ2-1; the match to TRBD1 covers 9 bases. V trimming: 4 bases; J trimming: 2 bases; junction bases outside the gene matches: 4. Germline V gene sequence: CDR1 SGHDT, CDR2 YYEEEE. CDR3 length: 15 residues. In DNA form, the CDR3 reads TGTGCCAGCAGCCTCGGGGACAGGGCCTACAATGAGCAGTTCTTC. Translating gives CASSLGDRAYNEQFF.